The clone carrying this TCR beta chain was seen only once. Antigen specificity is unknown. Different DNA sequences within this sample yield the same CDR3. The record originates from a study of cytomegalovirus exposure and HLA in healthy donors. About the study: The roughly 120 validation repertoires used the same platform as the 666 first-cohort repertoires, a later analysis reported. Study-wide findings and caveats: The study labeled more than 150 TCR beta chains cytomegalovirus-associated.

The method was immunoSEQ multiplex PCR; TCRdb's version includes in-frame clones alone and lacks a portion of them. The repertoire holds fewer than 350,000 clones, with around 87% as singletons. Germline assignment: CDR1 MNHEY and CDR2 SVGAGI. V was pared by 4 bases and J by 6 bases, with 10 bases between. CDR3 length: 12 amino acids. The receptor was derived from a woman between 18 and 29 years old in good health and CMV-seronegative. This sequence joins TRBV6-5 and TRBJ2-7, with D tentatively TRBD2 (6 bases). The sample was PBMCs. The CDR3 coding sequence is TGTGCCAGCAGTTCCCCCGGGGGCGAGCAGTACTTC. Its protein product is CASSSPGGEQYF.